These 8 T cell receptor beta chains share one sample of origin, sequenced in a study of control samples from healthy donors and cancer patients. Some clones are missing from TCRdb's copy, which holds only in-frame ones; the method was immunoSEQ multiplex PCR. Altogether approximately 97,000 clones are present, 85% being singletons, with the ten largest covering roughly 19%. Specimen: blood. These receptors were collected from a man aged 30-40 years in good health.

The chain has TRBV28 and TRBJ1-1, with TRBD1 as a possible D gene (5 bases). V dropped 4 bases and J dropped 0 bases, with 18 bases sitting between them. This CDR3 is 17 amino acids long. Germline assignment: CDR1 MDHEN and CDR2 SYDVKM. CDR3 protein: CASSSGTRGRVNTEAFF. The CDR3 bases are TGTGCCAGCAGTTCCGGAACTAGAGGCAGGGTGAACACTGAAGCTTTCTTT.

This chain joins TRBV3-1 (or the pseudogene TRBV3-2) and TRBJ1-5, with D hard to call. This CDR3 contains 13 residues. The germline gives CDR1 LGHDT, CDR2 YNNKEL (reference sequence). V lost 5 bases and J lost 2, with 7 bases in between. CDR3 in DNA: TGTGCCAGCAGCTATGGGGGCAATCAGCCCCAGCATTTT. Translated, it gives CASSYGGNQPQHF.

The chain is built from TRBV28 and TRBJ1-5; D unclear. Germline V gene data show CDR1 as MDHEN and CDR2 as SYDVKM. The CDR3 spans 12 residues. Between the trimmed V and J ends, which lost 7 bases and 6 bases, there was a span of 10 bases. The CDR3 DNA is TGTGCCAGCACCCCTGGGGTTCAGCCCCAGCATTTT. Its translation: CASTPGVQPQHF. Full variable domain (rest looked up from reference TRBV28 and TRBJ1-5): DVKVTQSSRYLVKRTGEKVFLECVQDMDHENMFWYRQDPGLGLRLIYFSYDVKMKEKGDIPEGYSVSREKKERFSLILESASTNQTSMYLCASTPGVQPQHFGDGTRLSIL.

V is TRBV18 and J is TRBJ1-5; D perhaps matches TRBD1 (6 bases). Trimming took 3 bases from V and 0 from J, leaving 12 bases between them. The CDR3 is made up of 16 amino acids. Germline CDR1 is KGHSH and CDR2 is LQKENI. The CDR3 region is CASSPEGGISNQPQHF. CDR3 DNA sequence: TGTGCCAGCTCACCGGAGGGGGGGATTAGCAATCAGCCCCAGCATTTT.

The chain employs TRBV7-9 and TRBJ2-2, with 10 bases matching TRBD1. Germline CDR1 reads SEHNR; CDR2 reads FQNEAQ (reference sequence). The CDR3 sequence is 14 residues long. Losses at the gene ends were 8 bases for V and 5 bases for J; bases not matched to a gene: 5. The CDR3 reads CASRTGGWTGELFF. In DNA form, the CDR3 reads TGTGCCAGCCGGACAGGGGGTTGGACCGGGGAGCTGTTTTTT.

The chain combines TRBV6-5 with TRBJ1-2, with 10 bases fitting TRBD1. The V segment lost 10 bases and the J segment 4 bases; nucleotides outside the gene matches: 6. This CDR3 is built from 13 residues. Per the germline V gene, CDR1 is MNHEY and CDR2 is SVGAGI. The CDR3 region is CAMGQGSFYGYTF. CDR3 in DNA: TGTGCCATGGGACAGGGGTCATTCTATGGCTACACCTTC.

This clone has a single count. The chain is built from TRBV6-1 and TRBJ1-2; D unclear. CDR1 is MNHNS and CDR2 is SASEGT in the germline V gene. The CDR3 has 17 amino acids. Trimming left V 3 bases short and J 4 bases short, with 21 bases between. This CDR3 is CASSDLVGGIRIYGYTF. CDR3 in DNA: TGTGCCAGCAGTGACTTAGTGGGAGGGATCCGTATCTATGGCTACACCTTC.

This clone was observed a single time. The chain carries TRBV24-1 and TRBJ2-3; 11 bases match TRBD2. The CDR3 is made up of 17 amino acids. Germline values: CDR1 KGHDR, CDR2 SFDVKD. Losses at the gene ends were 4 bases for V and 0 bases for J; bases not matched to a gene: 5. The chain's CDR3 is CATSEASGGTSTDTQYF. The CDR3 region has the DNA TGTGCCACCAGTGAGGCTAGCGGGGGGACTAGCACAGATACGCAGTATTTT.